Reported below is one T cell receptor (beta chain). This entry belongs to a study of T cell changes during pregnancy in multiple sclerosis. Profiling relied on immunoSEQ multiplex PCR, and the TCRdb table lists in-frame clones only, not all of them. This table has 60,000 or so clones, roughly 87% appearing once. Germline values: CDR1 SGHTA, CDR2 FQGTGA. The germline V and J ends were trimmed by 6 bases and 3 bases, with 10 bases remaining between them. The CDR3 loop spans 13 amino acids. The genes are TRBV7-3 and TRBJ2-3; TRBD2 might be the D (6 bases). The clonotype comes from a female donor with multiple sclerosis, enrolled in a pregnancy study. Here the sequenced sample was peripheral blood, taken in the first trimester of pregnancy. The CDR3 DNA reads TGTGCCAGCAGGAGGAGGGAAACAGATACGCAGTATTTT. This sequence encodes CASRRRETDTQYF.